These 27 T cell receptor beta chains were all obtained from the same sample, sequenced in a study of blood T cell repertoires in COVID-19. Libraries were prepared by immunoSEQ multiplex PCR; TCRdb keeps only in-frame clonotypes and omits some of them. Counted here are about 240,000 clones, about 83% occurring once; the ten biggest clones make up 3% to 4.5%. Sequenced material: PBMCs or T cells enriched from blood (not recorded which). These receptors came from a woman in her thirties or forties who had been exposed to COVID-19.

The V and J genes are TRBV6-5 and TRBJ2-7; TRBD2 agrees at 8 bases. V shed 2 bases and J 3 bases; nucleotides not matched to a gene: 6. CDR1 MNHEY and CDR2 SVGAGI come from the germline V gene. CDR3 length equals 15 residues. This CDR3 reads CASSYRAGGLYEQYF. In DNA form, the CDR3 reads TGTGCCAGCAGTTACAGGGCGGGGGGCCTCTACGAGCAGTACTTC.

V is TRBV11-2 and J is TRBJ1-2; 7 bases fit TRBD1. The V segment lost 6 bases and the J segment 5 bases; nucleotides outside the gene matches: 9. The CDR3 runs 14 residues. In germline, CDR1 is SGHAT, CDR2 FQNNGV. CDR3 amino acids: CASSNRGPLYGYTF. Here the CDR3 DNA reads TGTGCCAGCAGTAACAGGGGTCCACTTTATGGCTACACCTTC.

This chain connects TRBV19 to TRBJ1-5, with 7 bases identical to TRBD1. This CDR3 region has 18 residues. Germline-derived CDR1 and CDR2 are LNHDA and SQIVND (reference sequence). V shed 3 bases and J 1 base; nucleotides not matched to a gene: 12. CDR3 bases: TGTGCCAGTAGTATCCCCACAGGGGCCCTTCGGAGCAATCAGCCCCAGCATTTT. This gives the protein CASSIPTGALRSNQPQHF.

The chain combines TRBV6-5 with TRBJ1-4, with unresolved D. The CDR3 has 15 residues. Germline lookup yields CDR1 MNHEY and CDR2 SVGAGI. Trimming shortened V by 7 bases and J by 0 bases, and 12 bases separated the two germline ends. CDR3 DNA: TGTGCCAGCAAAGAATGGCGGGCAACTAATGAAAAACTGTTTTTT. This translates into CASKEWRATNEKLFF.

This chain connects TRBV3-1 (or the pseudogene TRBV3-2) to TRBJ1-4; D gene uncertain. V lost 0 bases and J 4 bases, leaving 9 bases between the germline ends. Germline V CDR1 and CDR2: LGHDT, YNNKEL (reference sequence). The CDR3 covers 15 residues. CDR3 coding DNA: TGTGCCAGCAGCCAAGATGGAGGCTTTAATGAAAAACTGTTTTTT. This encodes CASSQDGGFNEKLFF.

This clone was seen only a few times. This sequence joins TRBV16 and TRBJ1-2; tentative D call: TRBD1 (6 bases). Trimming removed 3 bases from V and 6 bases from J, with 14 bases in between. This CDR3 is 14 amino acids long. Germline loops: CDR1 KGHSY, CDR2 FQNENV. The CDR3 coding sequence is TGTGCCAGCAGCCACTCAGGGGAGGGAGATGGCTACACCTTC. Amino acid sequence: CASSHSGEGDGYTF.

This clone was detected only a few times. This chain links TRBV4-3 with TRBJ1-1, with D maybe TRBD1 (5 bases). Germline CDR1 LGHNA, CDR2 YSLEER. V was pared by 8 bases and J by 4 bases, with 26 bases between. This CDR3 has 17 amino acids. The CDR3 nucleotides are TGCGCCAGCTCTCCATTCCAGGGCTCTAAAGGTGGCACTGAAGCTTTCTTT. It codes for CASSPFQGSKGGTEAFF.

J is TRBJ2-7 and V is TRBV11-2; TRBD2 aligns across 9 bases. Germline CDR1 is SGHAT and CDR2 is FQNNGV. Trimming at V came to 5 bases and at J to 3 bases, leaving 8 bases not matched to a gene. The CDR3 is 15 amino acids. In DNA, the CDR3 is TGTGCCAGCAGCCAGGGGGTAGCGGGGGTCTACGAGCAGTACTTC. This sequence encodes CASSQGVAGVYEQYF. The full variable domain, completed using reference TRBV11-2 and TRBJ2-7, is EAGVAQSPRYKIIEKRQSVAFWCNPISGHATLYWYQQILGQGPKLLIQFQNNGVVDDSQLPKDRFSAERLKGVDSTLKIQPAKLEDSAVYLCASSQGVAGVYEQYFGPGTRLTVT.

This sequence joins TRBV6-4 and TRBJ1-1; weak D call: TRBD1 (5 bases). The CDR3 length is 13 residues. Trimming took off 3 bases at V and 5 bases at J, with 10 bases between the two ends. Germline loops: CDR1 MRHNA, CDR2 SNTAGT. The CDR3 nucleotides are TGTGCCAGCAGTGATTTTCGGGGGACTGAAGCTTTCTTT. As protein: CASSDFRGTEAFF.

The chain joins TRBV2 to TRBJ2-3, with TRBD2 matching 13 bases. Trimming at V came to 4 bases and at J to 7 bases, leaving 8 bases not matched to a gene. There are 16 residues in the CDR3. Germline CDR1 is SNHLY and CDR2 is FYNNEI. The CDR3 DNA reads TGTGCCAGCAGTGCTAAACTAGCGGGGGGGCTAAATACGCAGTATTTT. This encodes CASSAKLAGGLNTQYF.

V is TRBV2 and J is TRBJ1-1, with D unresolved. Trimming took 8 bases from V and 1 from J, leaving 8 bases between them. The CDR3 length is 12 residues. Germline assignment: CDR1 SNHLY and CDR2 FYNNEI. In nucleotides, the CDR3 is TGTGCCAGCGGGCCGCAGAACACTGAAGCTTTCTTT. Amino acid sequence: CASGPQNTEAFF.

The V call is TRBV13, the J call TRBJ2-5, with TRBD2 matching 8 bases. After removal of 5 bases from V and 1 base from J, the junction contained 9 bases not matched to a gene. Germline CDR1 and CDR2: PRHDT and FYEKMQ (reference sequence). The length of the CDR3 is 16 residues. The CDR3 DNA is TGTGCCAGCAGCGCCAGGTTAGCGGGGATCCAAGAGACCCAGTACTTC. Translating gives CASSARLAGIQETQYF.

The rearrangement links TRBV5-1 to TRBJ1-2, with 9 bases aligning to TRBD1. Germline trimming cut 0 bases from V and 7 bases from J; bases unmatched to any gene: 4. The CDR3 sequence is 14 residues long. Germline lookup yields CDR1 SGHRS and CDR2 YFSETQ. CDR3 sequence reads: CASSLEQGAAGYTF. CDR3 sequence (DNA): TGCGCCAGCAGCTTGGAACAGGGGGCAGCTGGCTACACCTTC.

J is TRBJ2-7 and V is TRBV28; TRBD2 matches at 7 bases. Germline assignment: CDR1 MDHEN and CDR2 SYDVKM. The V segment lost 5 bases and the J segment 3 bases; nucleotides outside the gene matches: 10. This CDR3 is built from 15 residues. In DNA form, the CDR3 reads TGTGCCAGCAGTCCTCCGAGGCCTAGCGGCTACGAGCAGTACTTC. Its translation: CASSPPRPSGYEQYF.

This chain uses TRBV5-1 with TRBJ1-6; D ambiguous. Germline V gene data show CDR1 as SGHRS and CDR2 as YFSETQ. The ends were cut back, 3 bases at V and 4 bases at J, with 14 bases in the middle. This CDR3 contains 16 residues. This chain's CDR3 is CASSSTLGGYNSPLHF. The CDR3 bases are TGCGCCAGCAGCTCCACCCTGGGAGGTTATAATTCACCCCTCCACTTT.

The chain carries TRBV7-9 and TRBJ1-4, with 9 bases fitting TRBD1. CDR1 SEHNR and CDR2 FQNEAQ come from the germline V gene (reference sequence). V dropped 5 bases and J dropped 3; count of bases not matched to a gene: 4. CDR3 length equals 15 residues. CDR3 region: CASSPGQGANEKLFF. The CDR3 region has the DNA TGTGCCAGCAGCCCGGGACAGGGAGCTAATGAAAAACTGTTTTTT.

The chain carries TRBV7-2 and TRBJ1-2, with a tentative D call TRBD1 (5 bases). The CDR3 is 11 residues long. Germline V CDR1 and CDR2: SGHTA, FQGNSA. CDR3 in DNA: TGTAAGGAGGAGGGGCGCCATGGCTACACCTTC. The encoded protein is CKEEGRHGYTF.

This chain uses TRBV5-8 with TRBJ1-1; tentative D call: TRBD1 (6 bases). The germline V and J ends were trimmed by 6 bases and 6 bases, with 18 bases remaining between them. This CDR3 region has 14 residues. Germline-derived CDR1 and CDR2 are SGHTS and YDEGEE. CDR3 nucleotides: TGTGCCAGCAACAGCGGTTGGGCAGGGGCTGAAGCTTTCTTT. Its translation is CASNSGWAGAEAFF.

The chain employs TRBV4-1 and TRBJ2-5; a possible D gene is TRBD1 (5 bases). Trimming took 1 base from V and 5 from J, leaving 17 bases between them. Germline V lookup: CDR1 MGHRA, CDR2 YSYEKL. The CDR3 runs to 16 residues. The CDR3 DNA reads TGCGCCAGCAGCCAAGGGTGGCAGGGTCCATACGAGACCCAGTACTTC. This encodes CASSQGWQGPYETQYF.

DNA of the CDR3: TGCAGTGCTAGTAGTGGGGGGGGTTATACAGGGCCCTCCTGGGGCTACACCTTC. Its translation: CSASSGGGYTGPSWGYTF. V usage is TRBV20-1 and J usage is TRBJ1-2; possible D gene TRBD1, 6 bases. V was cut by 3 bases and J by 8 bases, with 31 bases left in between. The CDR3 runs 18 residues. Germline V lookup: CDR1 DFQATT, CDR2 SNEGSKA (reference sequence).

The CDR3 coding sequence is TGTGCCAGTAGTGCTAGCGGGGGGAGTGCGTACGAGCAGTACTTC. Translation: CASSASGGSAYEQYF. The gene calls are TRBV19 and TRBJ2-7, with TRBD2 matching over 11 bases. Per the germline V gene, CDR1 is LNHDA and CDR2 is SQIVND (reference sequence). Trimming cost V 5 bases and J 4 bases; bases outside gene matches: 7. This CDR3 is built from 15 residues.

This rearrangement joins TRBV5-5 to TRBJ2-6; D might be TRBD1 (5 bases). V lost 0 bases and J lost 1, with 5 bases in between. The CDR3 contains 15 residues. Germline CDR1 is SGHKS and CDR2 is YYEKEE (reference sequence). CDR3 region: CASSLAGSGANVLTF. DNA of the CDR3: TGTGCCAGCAGCTTGGCAGGGTCTGGGGCCAACGTCCTGACTTTC.

The chain employs TRBV1 and TRBJ2-7; TRBD2, as called in the table, went unchecked against the DNA. TRBV1 is listed as a pseudogene. There are 14 residues in the CDR3. In DNA, the CDR3 is TGCACCAGCAGCCAAGGCGGGGGGCGGGTAGAGCAGTACTTC. Residues: CTSSQGGGRVEQYF.

The chain is built from TRBV3-1 (or the pseudogene TRBV3-2) and TRBJ1-2; possible D gene TRBD1, 5 bases. Trimming left V 2 bases short and J 6 bases short, with 19 bases between. This CDR3 region has 16 residues. CDR1 is LGHDT and CDR2 is YNNKEL in the germline V gene (reference sequence). The CDR3 DNA follows: TGTGCCAGCAGCCAAAAGCCCTCGGGGGAGGTGGATGGCTACACCTTC. Protein: CASSQKPSGEVDGYTF.

This clone was detected once. The V gene is TRBV19, the J gene TRBJ2-5, with 11 bases identical to TRBD1. Looked up from germline, CDR1 is LNHDA and CDR2 is SQIVND (reference sequence). Trimming at V came to 3 bases and at J to 4 bases, leaving 10 bases not matched to a gene. This CDR3 region has 17 residues. CDR3 in amino acids: CASSIDFGTGGVETQYF. The CDR3, as DNA: TGTGCCAGTAGTATTGATTTCGGGACAGGGGGTGTAGAGACCCAGTACTTC.

V and J are TRBV6-1 and TRBJ1-1; 8 nucleotides match TRBD1. Trimming removed 2 bases from V and 4 bases from J; junction bases left unmatched: 9. CDR1 MNHNS and CDR2 SASEGT come from the germline V gene. This CDR3 is 16 amino acids long. CDR3 sequence (DNA): TGTGCCAGCAGTGAACCAGGGGGCGCGAGGAGCACTGAAGCTTTCTTT. It yields the protein CASSEPGGARSTEAFF.

This chain uses TRBV19 with TRBJ1-1; D perhaps matches TRBD1 (6 bases). Germline CDR1 LNHDA, CDR2 SQIVND (reference sequence). The V end was cut by 10 bases, the J end by 1 base, with 16 bases between. CDR3 length: 14 residues. CDR3 loop: CATKKGVWNTEAFF. CDR3 in DNA: TGTGCCACAAAAAAGGGGGTATGGAACACTGAAGCTTTCTTT.